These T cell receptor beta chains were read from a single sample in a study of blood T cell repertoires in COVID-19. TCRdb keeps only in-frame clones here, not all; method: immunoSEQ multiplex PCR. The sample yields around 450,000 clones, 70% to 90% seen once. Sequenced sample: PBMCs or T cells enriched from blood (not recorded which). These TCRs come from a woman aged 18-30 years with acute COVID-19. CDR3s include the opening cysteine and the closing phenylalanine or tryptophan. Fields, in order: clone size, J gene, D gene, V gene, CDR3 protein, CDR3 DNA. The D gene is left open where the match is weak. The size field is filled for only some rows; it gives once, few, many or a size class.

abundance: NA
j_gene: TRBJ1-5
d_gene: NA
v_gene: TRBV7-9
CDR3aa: CASSPDWNQPQHF
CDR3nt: TGTGCCAGCAGTCCGGACTGGAATCAGCCCCAGCATTTT

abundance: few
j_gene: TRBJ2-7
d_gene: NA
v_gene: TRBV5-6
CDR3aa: CASSWTLSYEQYF
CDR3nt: TGTGCCAGCAGCTGGACACTATCCTACGAGCAGTACTTC

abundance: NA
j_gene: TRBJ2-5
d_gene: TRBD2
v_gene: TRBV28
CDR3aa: CASTSLAGLETQYF
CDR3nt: TGTGCCAGCACCAGTTTAGCGGGGCTAGAGACCCAGTACTTC

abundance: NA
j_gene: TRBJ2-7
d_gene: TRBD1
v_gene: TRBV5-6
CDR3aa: CASSLAGGTGFSEQYF
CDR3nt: TGTGCCAGCAGCTTGGCCGGGGGGACAGGGTTCTCCGAGCAGTACTTC

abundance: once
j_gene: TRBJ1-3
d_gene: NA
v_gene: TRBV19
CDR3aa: CASRRDTIYF
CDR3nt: TGTGCCAGTAGGCGGGACACCATATATTTT

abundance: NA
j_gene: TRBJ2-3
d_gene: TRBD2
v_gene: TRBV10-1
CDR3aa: CASSEASGRRTQYF
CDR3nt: TGCGCCAGCAGTGAAGCTAGCGGGAGACGTACGCAGTATTTT

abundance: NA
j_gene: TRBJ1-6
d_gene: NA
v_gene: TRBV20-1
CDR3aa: CSATRGSPLHF
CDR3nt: TGCAGTGCTACGCGGGGATCACCCCTCCACTTT

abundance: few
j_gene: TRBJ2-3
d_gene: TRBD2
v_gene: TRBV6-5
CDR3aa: CGSRPAGRTDTQYF
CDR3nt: TGTGGCAGCCGCCCAGCGGGGCGCACAGATACGCAGTATTTT

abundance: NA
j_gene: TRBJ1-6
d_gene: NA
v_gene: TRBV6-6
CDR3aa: CASTPGVGSPLHF
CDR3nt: TGTGCCAGCACTCCAGGGGTGGGCTCACCCCTCCACTTT

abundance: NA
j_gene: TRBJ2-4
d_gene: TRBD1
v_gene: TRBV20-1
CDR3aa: CSARDLDRQYF
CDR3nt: TGCAGTGCTAGAGATTTGGACAGGCAGTACTTC

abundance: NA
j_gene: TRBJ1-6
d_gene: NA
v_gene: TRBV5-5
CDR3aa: CASSSGTYNSPLHF
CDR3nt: TGTGCCAGCAGCTCCGGGACATATAATTCACCCCTCCACTTT

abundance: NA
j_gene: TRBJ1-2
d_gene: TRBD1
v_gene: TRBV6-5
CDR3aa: CASSWGQGTEGYTF
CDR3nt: TGTGCCAGCAGTTGGGGACAGGGGACGGAGGGCTACACCTTC

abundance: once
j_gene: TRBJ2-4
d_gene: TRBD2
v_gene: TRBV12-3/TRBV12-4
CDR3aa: CASSAGTTNIQYF
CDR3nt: TGTGCCAGCAGTGCCGGGACTACGAACATTCAGTACTTC

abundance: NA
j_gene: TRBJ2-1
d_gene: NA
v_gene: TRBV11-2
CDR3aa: CASSTPSSYNEQFF
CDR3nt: TGTGCCAGCTCAACTCCGAGCTCCTACAATGAGCAGTTCTTC

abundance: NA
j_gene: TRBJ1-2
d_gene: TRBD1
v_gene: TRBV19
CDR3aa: CASSDTGTGPSNYGYTF
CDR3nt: TGTGCCAGTAGCGATACCGGGACAGGTCCCTCTAACTATGGCTACACCTTC

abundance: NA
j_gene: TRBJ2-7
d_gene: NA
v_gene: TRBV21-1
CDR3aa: CASSKGVEDEAYEQYF
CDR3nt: TGTGCCAGCAGCAAAGGGGTTGAAGACGAGGCCTACGAGCAGTACTTC

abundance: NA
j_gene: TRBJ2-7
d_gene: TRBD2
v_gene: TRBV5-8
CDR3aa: CASSLKREGDEQYF
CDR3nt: TGTGCCAGCAGCTTAAAGCGGGAAGGAGACGAGCAGTACTTC

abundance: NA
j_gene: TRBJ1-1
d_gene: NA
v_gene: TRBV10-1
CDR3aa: CASTAGPLDTEAFF
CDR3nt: TGCGCCAGCACCGCAGGGCCGTTGGACACTGAAGCTTTCTTT

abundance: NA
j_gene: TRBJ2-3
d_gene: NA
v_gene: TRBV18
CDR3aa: CASSPPKDSSTDTQYF
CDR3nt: TGTGCCAGCTCACCACCGAAGGACTCTAGCACAGATACGCAGTATTTT

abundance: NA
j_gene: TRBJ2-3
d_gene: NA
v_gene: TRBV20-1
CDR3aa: CSASGAPSTDTQYF
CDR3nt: TGCAGCGCTAGTGGCGCACCTAGCACAGATACGCAGTATTTT

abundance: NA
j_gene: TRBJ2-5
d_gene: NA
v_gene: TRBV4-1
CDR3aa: CASSQDAHAETQYF
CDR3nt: TGCGCCAGCAGCCAAGATGCCCATGCGGAGACCCAGTACTTC

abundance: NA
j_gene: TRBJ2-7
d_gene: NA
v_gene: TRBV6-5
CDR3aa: CASSSLEPYEQYF
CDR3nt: TGTGCCAGCAGTTCCCTAGAACCCTACGAGCAGTACTTC

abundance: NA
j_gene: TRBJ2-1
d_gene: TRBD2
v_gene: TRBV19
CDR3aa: CASSIQNLLAGEYNEQFF
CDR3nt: TGTGCCAGTAGTATACAGAACCTCCTAGCGGGGGAATACAATGAGCAGTTCTTC

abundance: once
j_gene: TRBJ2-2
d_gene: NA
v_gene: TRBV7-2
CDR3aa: CASSLGAAAHTGELFF
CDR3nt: TGTGCCAGCAGCTTAGGGGCTGCAGCCCACACCGGGGAGCTGTTTTTT

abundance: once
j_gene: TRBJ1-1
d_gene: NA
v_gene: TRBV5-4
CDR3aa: CASSFNGGGTEAFF
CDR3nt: TGTGCCAGCAGCTTTAATGGGGGCGGCACTGAAGCTTTCTTT

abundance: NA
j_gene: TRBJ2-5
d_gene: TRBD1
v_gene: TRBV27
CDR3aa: CASRLGGQAQVAQYF
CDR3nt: TGTGCCAGTCGACTCGGGGGACAGGCCCAAGTGGCCCAGTACTTC

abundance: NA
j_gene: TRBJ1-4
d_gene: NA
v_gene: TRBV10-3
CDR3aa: CAISDGTDLNEKLFF
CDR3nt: TGTGCCATCAGTGATGGCACAGACCTCAATGAAAAACTGTTTTTT

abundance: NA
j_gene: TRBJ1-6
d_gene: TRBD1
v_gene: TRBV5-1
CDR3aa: CASSGTGTGNNSPLHF
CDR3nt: TGCGCCAGCAGCGGCACCGGGACAGGGAATAATTCACCCCTCCACTTT

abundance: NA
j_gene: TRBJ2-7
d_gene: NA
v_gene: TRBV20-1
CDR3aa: CSASLGTPAYEQYF
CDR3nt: TGCAGTGCTAGTCTTGGGACACCTGCCTACGAGCAGTACTTC

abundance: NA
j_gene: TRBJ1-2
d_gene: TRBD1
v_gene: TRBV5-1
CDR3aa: CASSQGAGFGYTF
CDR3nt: TGCGCCAGTTCCCAGGGGGCCGGTTTTGGCTACACCTTC

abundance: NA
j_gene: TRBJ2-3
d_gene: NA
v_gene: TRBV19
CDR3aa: CASSMTGERTDTQYF
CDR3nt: TGTGCCAGTAGTATGACTGGTGAACGCACAGATACGCAGTATTTT

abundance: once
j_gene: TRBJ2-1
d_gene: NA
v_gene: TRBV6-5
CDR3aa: CASSKPGALYNEQFF
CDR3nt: TGTGCCAGCAGTAAACCTGGGGCCTTATACAATGAGCAGTTCTTC

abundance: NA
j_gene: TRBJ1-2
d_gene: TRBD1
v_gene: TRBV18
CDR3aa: CASSRGQGDYGYTF
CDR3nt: TGTGCCAGCTCAAGGGGACAGGGTGACTATGGCTACACCTTC

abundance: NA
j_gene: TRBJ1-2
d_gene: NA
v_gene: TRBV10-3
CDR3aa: CAIKREEAGGYTF
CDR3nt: TGTGCCATCAAAAGGGAGGAGGCTGGGGGCTACACCTTC

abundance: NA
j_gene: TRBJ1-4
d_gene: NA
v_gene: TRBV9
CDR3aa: CASSSRGQPRNEKLFF
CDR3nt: TGTGCCAGCAGCTCGCGAGGACAGCCAAGAAATGAAAAACTGTTTTTT

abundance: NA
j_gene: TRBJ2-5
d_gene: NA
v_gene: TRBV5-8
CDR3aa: CASSGLAQETQYF
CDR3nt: TGTGCCAGCAGCGGGCTCGCTCAAGAGACCCAGTACTTC

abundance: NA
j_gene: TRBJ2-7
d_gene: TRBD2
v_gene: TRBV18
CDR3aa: CASSATSGNEQYF
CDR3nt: TGTGCCAGCTCCGCGACTAGCGGAAATGAGCAGTACTTC

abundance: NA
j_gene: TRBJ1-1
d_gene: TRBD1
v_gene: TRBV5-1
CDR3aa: CASSFTGGTEAFF
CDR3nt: TGCGCCAGCAGCTTCACAGGGGGAACTGAAGCTTTCTTT

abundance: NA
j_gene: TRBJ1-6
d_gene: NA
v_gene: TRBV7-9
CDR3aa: CASSPTGQTNSPLHF
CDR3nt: TGTGCCAGCAGCCCAACCGGACAGACTAATTCACCCCTCCACTTT

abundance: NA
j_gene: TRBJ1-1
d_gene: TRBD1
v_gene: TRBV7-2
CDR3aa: CASSLSRQGVTEAFF
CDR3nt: TGTGCCAGCAGCTTATCGCGACAGGGCGTCACTGAAGCTTTCTTT

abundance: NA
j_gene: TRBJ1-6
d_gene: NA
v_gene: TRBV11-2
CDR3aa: CASTNQFTGGTPLHF
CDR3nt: TGTGCCAGCACCAACCAGTTCACCGGGGGTACACCCCTCCACTTT

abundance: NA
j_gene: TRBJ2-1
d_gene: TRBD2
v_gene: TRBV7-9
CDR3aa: CASRVGTSATNEQFF
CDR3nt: TGTGCCAGCAGGGTAGGGACTAGCGCCACCAATGAGCAATTCTTC

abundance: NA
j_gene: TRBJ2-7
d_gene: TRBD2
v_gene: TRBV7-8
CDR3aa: CASLTGTSGGAMDEQYF
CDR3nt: TGTGCCAGCCTTACCGGGACTAGCGGGGGGGCCATGGACGAGCAGTACTTC

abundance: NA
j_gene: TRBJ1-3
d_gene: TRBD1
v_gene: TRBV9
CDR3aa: CASSVATNRETGSGNTIYF
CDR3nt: TGTGCCAGCAGCGTAGCTACGAACAGAGAGACAGGGTCCGGAAACACCATATATTTT

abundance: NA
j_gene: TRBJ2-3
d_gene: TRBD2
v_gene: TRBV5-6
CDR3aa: CASSSSSGNTDTQYF
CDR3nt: TGTGCCAGCAGCTCCTCCAGCGGGAATACAGATACGCAGTATTTT

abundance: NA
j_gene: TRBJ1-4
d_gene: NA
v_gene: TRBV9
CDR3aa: CASSRSGIANEKLFF
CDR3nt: TGTGCCAGCAGCCGTTCGGGGATAGCTAATGAAAAACTGTTTTTT

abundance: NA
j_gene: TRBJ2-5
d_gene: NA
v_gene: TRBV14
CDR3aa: CASSQENRVKTQYF
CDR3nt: TGTGCCAGCAGCCAAGAGAACAGGGTAAAGACCCAGTACTTC

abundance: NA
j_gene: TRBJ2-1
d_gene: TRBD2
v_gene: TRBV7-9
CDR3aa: CASSGGTSPSSYNEQFF
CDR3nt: TGTGCCAGCAGCGGCGGGACTAGTCCTTCCTCCTACAATGAGCAGTTCTTC

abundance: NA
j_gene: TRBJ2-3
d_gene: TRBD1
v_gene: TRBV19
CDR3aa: CASSSRRQGGTDTQYF
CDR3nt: TGTGCCAGTAGTAGCCGGCGACAGGGTGGAACAGATACGCAGTATTTT

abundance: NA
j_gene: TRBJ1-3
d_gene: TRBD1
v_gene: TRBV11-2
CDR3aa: CASSLGRGGIGNTIYF
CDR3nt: TGTGCCAGCAGCTTAGGAAGAGGGGGCATTGGAAACACCATATATTTT

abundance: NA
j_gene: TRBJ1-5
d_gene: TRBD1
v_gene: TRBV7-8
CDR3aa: CASSPDRGSNQPQHF
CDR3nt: TGTGCCAGCAGCCCAGACAGGGGCAGCAATCAGCCCCAGCATTTT

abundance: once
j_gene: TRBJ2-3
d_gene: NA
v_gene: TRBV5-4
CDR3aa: CASSPDRYSTDTQYF
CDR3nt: TGTGCCAGCAGCCCCGACAGGTACAGCACAGATACGCAGTATTTT

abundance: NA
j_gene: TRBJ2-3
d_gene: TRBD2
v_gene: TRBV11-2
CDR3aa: CASSLGLAGGLTDTQYF
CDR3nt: TGTGCCAGCAGCCTGGGTCTAGCGGGGGGGTTAACAGATACGCAGTATTTT

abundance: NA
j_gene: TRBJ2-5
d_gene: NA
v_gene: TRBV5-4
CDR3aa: CASSAGQETQYF
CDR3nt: TGTGCCAGCAGCGCCGGGCAAGAGACCCAGTACTTC

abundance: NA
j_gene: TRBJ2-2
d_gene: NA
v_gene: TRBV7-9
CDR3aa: CASSFKGQNTGELFF
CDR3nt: TGTGCCAGCAGCTTTAAAGGACAGAACACCGGGGAGCTGTTTTTT